This TCR beta chain was recovered during a study of blood T cells in healthy people across ages. The wider study: With template switching, about one barcoded beta molecule was captured per two T cells.

Findings and limits, study-wide: Naive and antigen-experienced cells could not be conclusively compared, given unsorted PBMCs.

As to this clonotype: Antigen unknown.

Using a J-beta primer mix together with a sample-barcoded 5' primer, a second PCR was run for roughly 7 to 12 cycles. Each sample yielded at least 2.5 million CDR3-containing paired-end reads. TCRdb re-derived calls from the 5' RACE reads in MiXCR, one entry per CDR3 protein. The table has 800,000 or so distinct CDR3 sequences, about 25% seen once. With V trimmed by 5 bases and J by 9 bases, 5 bases remained unmatched. Per germline, CDR1 DFQATT and CDR2 SNEGSKA (reference sequence). This CDR3 is built from 13 residues. The same data also went into a second study, on T cells of mothers and their children. From that report: Over five children, together with their three healthy Caucasian mothers, made up the donors.

V gene TRBV20-1 combines with J gene TRBJ1-6; TRBD1 matches 9 bases. This receptor was taken from a boy aged 5 to 17 in good health. The sequencing sample was made of blood. DNA of the CDR3: TGCAGTGCTCGAGGACAGGGGAGTTCACCCCTCCACTTT. Encoded protein: CSARGQGSSPLHF.